This T cell receptor beta chain was captured by sequencing in a study of T cell responses to AZD1222 COVID-19 vaccine. Findings and caveats of the study: White British ancestry dominated among donors, who included more females, and clonal diversity was possibly underestimated. Baseline serostatus was positive in only five to seven AZD1222 recipients.

The CDR3 covers 13 residues. The germline gives CDR1 GTSNPN, CDR2 SVGIG (reference sequence). The ends were cut back, 3 bases at V and 4 bases at J, with 10 bases in the middle. Produced via immunoSEQ multiplex PCR; TCRdb's table is partial and in-frame only. The sample carries fewer than 150,000 clones, 70% to 90% recorded once. This clone occurred once. Its antigen is unidentified. This sequence originates from an adult in good health. The chain joins TRBV30 to TRBJ2-1; D not certain. The sample was peripheral blood, taken on day 0 of AZD1222 vaccination. This CDR3 reads CAWRGNLYNEQFF. For the CDR3, the DNA is TGTGCCTGGAGGGGAAACTTATACAATGAGCAGTTCTTC.